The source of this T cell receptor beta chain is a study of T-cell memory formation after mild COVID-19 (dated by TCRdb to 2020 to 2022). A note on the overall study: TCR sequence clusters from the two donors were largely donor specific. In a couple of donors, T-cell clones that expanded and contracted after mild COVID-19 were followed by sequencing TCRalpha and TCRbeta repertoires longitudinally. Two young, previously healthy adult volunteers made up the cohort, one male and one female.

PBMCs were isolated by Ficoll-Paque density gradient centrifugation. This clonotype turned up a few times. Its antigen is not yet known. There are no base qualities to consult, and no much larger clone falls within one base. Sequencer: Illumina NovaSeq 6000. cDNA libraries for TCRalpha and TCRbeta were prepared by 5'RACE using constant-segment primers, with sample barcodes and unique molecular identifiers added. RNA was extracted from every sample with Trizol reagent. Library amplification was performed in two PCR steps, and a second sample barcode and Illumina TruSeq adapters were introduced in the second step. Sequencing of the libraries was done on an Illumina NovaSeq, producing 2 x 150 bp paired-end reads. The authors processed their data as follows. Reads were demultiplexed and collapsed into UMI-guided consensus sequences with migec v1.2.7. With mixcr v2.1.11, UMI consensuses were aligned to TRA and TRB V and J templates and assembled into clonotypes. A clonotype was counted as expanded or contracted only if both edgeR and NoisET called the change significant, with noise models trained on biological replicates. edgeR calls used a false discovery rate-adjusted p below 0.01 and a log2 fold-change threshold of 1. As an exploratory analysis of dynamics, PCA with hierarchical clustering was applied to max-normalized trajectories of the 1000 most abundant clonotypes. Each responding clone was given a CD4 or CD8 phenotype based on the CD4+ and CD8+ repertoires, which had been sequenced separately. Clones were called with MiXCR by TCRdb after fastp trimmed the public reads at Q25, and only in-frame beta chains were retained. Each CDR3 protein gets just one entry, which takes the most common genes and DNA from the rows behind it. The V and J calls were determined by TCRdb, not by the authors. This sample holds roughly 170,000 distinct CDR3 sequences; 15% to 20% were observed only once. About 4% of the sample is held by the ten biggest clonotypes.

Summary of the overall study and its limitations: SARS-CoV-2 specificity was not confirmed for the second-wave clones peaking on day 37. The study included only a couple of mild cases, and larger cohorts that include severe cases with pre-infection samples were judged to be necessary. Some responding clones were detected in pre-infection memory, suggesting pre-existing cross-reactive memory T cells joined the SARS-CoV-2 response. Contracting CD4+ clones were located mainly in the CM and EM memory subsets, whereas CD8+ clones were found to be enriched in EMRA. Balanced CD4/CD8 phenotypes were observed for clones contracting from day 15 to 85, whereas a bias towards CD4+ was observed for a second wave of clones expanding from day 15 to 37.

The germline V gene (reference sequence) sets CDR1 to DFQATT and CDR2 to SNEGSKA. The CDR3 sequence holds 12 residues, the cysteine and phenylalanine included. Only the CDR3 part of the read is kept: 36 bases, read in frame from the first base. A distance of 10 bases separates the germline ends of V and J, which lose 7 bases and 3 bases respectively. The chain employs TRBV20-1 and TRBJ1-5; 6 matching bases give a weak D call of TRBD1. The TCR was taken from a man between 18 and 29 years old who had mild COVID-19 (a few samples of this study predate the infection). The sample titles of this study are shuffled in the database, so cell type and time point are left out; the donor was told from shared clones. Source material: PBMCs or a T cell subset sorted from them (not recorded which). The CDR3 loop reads CSVRDNNQPQHF. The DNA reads TGCAGTGTTCGGGACAACAATCAGCCCCAGCATTTT.